The sequence of this T cell receptor beta chain was determined in a study of blood T cell repertoires in COVID-19 (dated by TCRdb to the early 2020s). About the investigation overall: Samples covering the acute and convalescent phases of COVID-19 were provided by collaborators in the United States, Italy and Spain. Where available, HLA class I and class II types were obtained from metadata supplied by the sample provider rather than from assay-based typing. The dataset comprised deeply sampled blood TCRbeta repertoires from subjects exposed to, actively infected with, or recovered from COVID-19. The prospective study material was composed of cDNA or gDNA derived from T cells, B-cell-depleted T cells, or PBMCs. The sample metadata nearly always contained a de-identified subject ID, COVID-19 status, age in years and sex. The repertoires were made available in a free public database intended to serve as a resource for research on the immune response to SARS-CoV-2. The samples were drawn from two sources: the first 160 participants of the ongoing ImmuneRACE study, and 1,000 to 1,500 subjects contributed by 6 global collaborators.

Whole blood was collected in K2EDTA tubes by collaborating institutions according to the institutions' own protocols. Collaborator samples were shipped for TCRbeta analysis as frozen whole blood, isolated PBMCs, or DNA extracted from either sample type. The junction shows trimming of 0 bases on V and 1 base on J, plus 13 bases between the germline ends. The germline V gene gives CDR1 as MGHRA and CDR2 as YSYEKL. The CDR3 contains 16 residues, cysteine and phenylalanine counted. Here the CDR3 DNA is all that survives: 48 bases in frame from base 1. As for this clone: The antigen this receptor binds is unknown. No base qualities exist here, and no much larger clone lies one base off it.

Overall results and qualifications from the work: The quantity of clinical and demographic metadata differed by source and by participant and was supplied without curation.

The immunoSEQ Assay, a bias-controlled multiplex PCR, was used to amplify TCRbeta CDR3 regions from genomic DNA. The authors' pipeline ran thus. Nucleated cell counts per sample were estimated from amplification of reference gene primers within the assay. Sequence reads were collapsed and filtered to measure the absolute abundance of every unique TCRbeta CDR3 rearrangement. For each sample, productive Simpson clonality was calculated as the square root of Simpson's diversity index across productive rearrangements. Imported from immuneACCESS, the table was reduced by TCRdb to in-frame sequences with V and J called. These copies leave out some clones; in studies compared against another copy, an unresolved V gene accounts for under half, and the cause of the remainder is not known. V, J and clone size were drawn from that table, and D and trimming were deduced from the DNA. The sample includes roughly 150,000 clones, with 70% to 90% observed a single time. Less than 5.5% of the sample lies in the top ten.

This receptor was obtained from a woman between 50 and 59 years old with acute or convalescent COVID-19. Sequencing was done on a sample of peripheral blood. The sequence is built from TRBV4-1 and TRBJ2-7, and TRBD1 may be the D gene, going by 5 matching bases. In nucleotides, the sequence is TGCGCCAGCAGCCAAGAATTAGGTTCAGGGTCCTACGAGCAGTACTTC. Its protein product is CASSQELGSGSYEQYF.